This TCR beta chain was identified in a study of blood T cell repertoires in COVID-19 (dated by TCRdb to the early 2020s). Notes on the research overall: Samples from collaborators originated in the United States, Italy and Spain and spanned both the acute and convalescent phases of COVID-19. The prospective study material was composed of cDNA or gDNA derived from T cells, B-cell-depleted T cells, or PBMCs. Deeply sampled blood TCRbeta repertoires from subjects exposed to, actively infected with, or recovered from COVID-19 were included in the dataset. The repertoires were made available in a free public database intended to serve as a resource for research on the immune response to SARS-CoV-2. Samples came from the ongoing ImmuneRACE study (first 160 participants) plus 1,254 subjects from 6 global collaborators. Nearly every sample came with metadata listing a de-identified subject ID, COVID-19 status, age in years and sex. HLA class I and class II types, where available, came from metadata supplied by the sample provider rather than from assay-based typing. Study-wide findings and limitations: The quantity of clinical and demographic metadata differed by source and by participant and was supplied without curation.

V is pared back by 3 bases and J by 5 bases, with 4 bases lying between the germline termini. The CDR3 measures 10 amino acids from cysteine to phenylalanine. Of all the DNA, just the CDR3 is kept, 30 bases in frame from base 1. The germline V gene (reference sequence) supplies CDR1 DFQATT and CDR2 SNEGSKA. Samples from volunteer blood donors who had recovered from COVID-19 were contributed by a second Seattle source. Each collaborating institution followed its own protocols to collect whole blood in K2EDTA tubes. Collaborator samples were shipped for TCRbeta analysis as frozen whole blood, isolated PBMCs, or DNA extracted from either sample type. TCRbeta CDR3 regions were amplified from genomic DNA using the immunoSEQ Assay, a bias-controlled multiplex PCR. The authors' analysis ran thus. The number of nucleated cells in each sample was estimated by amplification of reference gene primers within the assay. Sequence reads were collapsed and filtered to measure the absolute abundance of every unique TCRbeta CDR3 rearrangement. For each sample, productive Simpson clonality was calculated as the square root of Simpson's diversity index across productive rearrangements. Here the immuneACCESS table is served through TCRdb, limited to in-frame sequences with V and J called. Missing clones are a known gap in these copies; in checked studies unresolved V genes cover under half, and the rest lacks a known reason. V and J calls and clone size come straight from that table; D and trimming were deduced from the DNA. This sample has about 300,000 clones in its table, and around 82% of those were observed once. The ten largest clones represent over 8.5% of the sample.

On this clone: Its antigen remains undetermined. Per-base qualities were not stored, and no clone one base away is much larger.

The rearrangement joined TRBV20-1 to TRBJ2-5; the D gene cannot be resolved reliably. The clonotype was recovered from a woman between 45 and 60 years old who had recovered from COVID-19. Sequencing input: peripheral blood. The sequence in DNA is TGCAGTGCTAGTCTGGAGACCCAGTACTTC. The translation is CSASLETQYF.